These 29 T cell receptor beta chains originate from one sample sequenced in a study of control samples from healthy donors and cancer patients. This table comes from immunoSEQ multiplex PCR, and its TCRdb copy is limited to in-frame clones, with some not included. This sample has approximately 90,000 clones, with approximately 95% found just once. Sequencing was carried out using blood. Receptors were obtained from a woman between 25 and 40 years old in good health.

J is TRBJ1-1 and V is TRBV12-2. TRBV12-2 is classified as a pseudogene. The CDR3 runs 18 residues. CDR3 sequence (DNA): TGTGCAAGTCGCCCGGCTTACAAGGCCCTCCTCATGAACACTGAAGCTTTCTTT. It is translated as CASRPAYKALLMNTEAFF.

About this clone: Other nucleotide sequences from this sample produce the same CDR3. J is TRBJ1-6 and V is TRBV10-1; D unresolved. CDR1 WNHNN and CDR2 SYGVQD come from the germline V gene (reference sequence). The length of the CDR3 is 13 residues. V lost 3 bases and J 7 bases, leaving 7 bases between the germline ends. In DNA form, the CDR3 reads TGCGCCAGCAGTGAATCCTTAAATTCACCCCTCCACTTT. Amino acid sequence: CASSESLNSPLHF.

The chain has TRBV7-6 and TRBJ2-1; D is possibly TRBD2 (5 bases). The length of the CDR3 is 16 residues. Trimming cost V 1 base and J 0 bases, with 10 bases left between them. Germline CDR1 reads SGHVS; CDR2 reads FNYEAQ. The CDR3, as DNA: TGTGCCAGCAGCTTAGGTGAGGGAGTCTCCTACAATGAGCAGTTCTTC. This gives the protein CASSLGEGVSYNEQFF.

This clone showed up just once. The CDR3 here is CASCNEGADGYTF. Written as DNA, the CDR3 is TGTGCCAGCTGCAATGAAGGGGCGGATGGCTACACCTTC. The chain combines TRBV9 with TRBJ1-2, with a weak D call TRBD1 (5 bases). The CDR3 contains 13 residues. The V gene's germline CDR1 is SGDLS and CDR2 YYNGEE. V lost 7 bases, J lost 6 bases, and 16 bases lay in between.

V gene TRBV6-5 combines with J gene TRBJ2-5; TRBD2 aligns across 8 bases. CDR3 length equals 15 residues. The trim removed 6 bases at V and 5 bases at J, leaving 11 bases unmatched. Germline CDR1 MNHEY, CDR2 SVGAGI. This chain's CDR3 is CASRISGEPGETQYF. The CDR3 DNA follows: TGTGCCAGCAGGATTAGCGGGGAGCCTGGTGAGACCCAGTACTTC.

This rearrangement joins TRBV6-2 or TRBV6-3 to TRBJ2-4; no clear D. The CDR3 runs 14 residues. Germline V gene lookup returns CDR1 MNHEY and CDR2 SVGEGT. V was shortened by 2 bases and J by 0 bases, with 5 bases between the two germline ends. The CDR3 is CASSYRRAKNIQYF. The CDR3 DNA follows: TGTGCCAGCAGTTACCGAAGAGCCAAAAACATTCAGTACTTC.

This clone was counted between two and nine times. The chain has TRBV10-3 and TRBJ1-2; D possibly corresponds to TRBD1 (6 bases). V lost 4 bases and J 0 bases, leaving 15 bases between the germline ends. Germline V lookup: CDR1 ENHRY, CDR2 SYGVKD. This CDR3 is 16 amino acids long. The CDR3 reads CAISATKGESNYGYTF. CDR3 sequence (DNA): TGTGCCATCAGTGCAACAAAGGGGGAGTCTAACTATGGCTACACCTTC.

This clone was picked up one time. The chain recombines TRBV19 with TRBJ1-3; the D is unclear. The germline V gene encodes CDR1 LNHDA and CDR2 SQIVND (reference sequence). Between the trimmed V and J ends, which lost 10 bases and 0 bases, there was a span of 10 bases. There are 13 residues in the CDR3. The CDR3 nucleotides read TGTGCCACATCACCCCTCTCTGGAAACACCATATATTTT. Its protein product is CATSPLSGNTIYF.

CDR3 sequence: CASKHRRGNTIYF. Written as DNA, the CDR3 is TGCGCCAGCAAACATCGCCGTGGAAACACCATATATTTT. The chain has TRBV10-2 and TRBJ1-3; D is unresolved. The CDR3 sequence is 13 residues long. The germline V and J ends were trimmed by 7 bases and 3 bases, with 10 bases remaining between them. Germline-derived CDR1 and CDR2 are WSHSY and SAAADI.

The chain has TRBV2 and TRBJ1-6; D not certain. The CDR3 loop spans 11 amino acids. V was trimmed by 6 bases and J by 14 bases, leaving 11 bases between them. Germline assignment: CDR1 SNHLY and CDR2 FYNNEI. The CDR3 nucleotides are TGTGCCAGCAGCACGGGGTCCACCCTCCACTTT. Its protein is CASSTGSTLHF.

CDR3 in DNA: TGTGCCAGCTCCCGAGGCGGGGGGGGCTACGAGCAGTACTTC. This codes for CASSRGGGGYEQYF. This chain connects TRBV14 to TRBJ2-7; 9 nucleotides agree with TRBD2. CDR1 is SGHDN and CDR2 is FVKESK in the germline V gene. V trimming: 8 bases; J trimming: 3 bases; junction bases outside the gene matches: 8. CDR3 length equals 14 residues.

The CDR3 sequence: CASSVVPGSYNEQFF. The CDR3 DNA follows: TGTGCCAGCAGCGTAGTACCGGGCTCCTACAATGAGCAGTTCTTC. The V gene is TRBV9, the J gene TRBJ2-1; D call uncertain. Trimming removed 0 bases at V and 0 bases at J, with 7 bases between. Germline V gives CDR1 SGDLS, CDR2 YYNGEE. The CDR3 has 15 residues. The variable domain in full, completed from reference TRBV9 and TRBJ2-1, reads DSGVTQTPKHLITATGQRVTLRCSPRSGDLSVYWYQQSLDQGLQFLIQYYNGEERAKGNILERFSAQQFPDLHSELNLSSLELGDSALYFCASSVVPGSYNEQFFGPGTRLTVL.

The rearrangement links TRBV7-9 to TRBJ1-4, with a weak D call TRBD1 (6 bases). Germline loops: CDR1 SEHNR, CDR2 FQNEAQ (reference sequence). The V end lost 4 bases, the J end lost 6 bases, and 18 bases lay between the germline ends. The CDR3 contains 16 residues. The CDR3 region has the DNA TGTGCCAGCAGCTACTCTACCAGGGGATGGGATGAAAAACTGTTTTTT. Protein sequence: CASSYSTRGWDEKLFF. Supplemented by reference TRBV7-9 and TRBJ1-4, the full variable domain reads DTGVSQNPRHKITKRGQNVTFRCDPISEHNRLYWYRQTLGQGPEFLTYFQNEAQLEKSRLLSDRFSAERPKGSFSTLEIQRTEQGDSAMYLCASSYSTRGWDEKLFFGSGTQLSVL.

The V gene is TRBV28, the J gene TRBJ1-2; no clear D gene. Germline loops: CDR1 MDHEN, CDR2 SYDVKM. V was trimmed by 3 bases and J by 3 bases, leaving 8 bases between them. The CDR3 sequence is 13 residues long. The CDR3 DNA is TGTGCCAGCAGTTTTTTGCAGTACTATGGCTACACCTTC. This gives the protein CASSFLQYYGYTF.

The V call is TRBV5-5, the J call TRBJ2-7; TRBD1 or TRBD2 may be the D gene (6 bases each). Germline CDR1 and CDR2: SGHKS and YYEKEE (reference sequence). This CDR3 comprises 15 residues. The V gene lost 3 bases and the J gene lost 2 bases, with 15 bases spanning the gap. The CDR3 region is CASSWGAGPTYEQYF. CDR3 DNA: TGTGCCAGCAGCTGGGGGGCGGGACCTACCTACGAGCAGTACTTC.

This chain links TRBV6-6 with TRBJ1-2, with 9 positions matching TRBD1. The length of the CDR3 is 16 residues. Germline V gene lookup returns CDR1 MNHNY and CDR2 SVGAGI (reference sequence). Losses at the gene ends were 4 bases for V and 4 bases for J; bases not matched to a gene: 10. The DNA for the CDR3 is TGTGCCAGCAGTTCCTTACGACAGGGGGAGGGCTATGGCTACACCTTC. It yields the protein CASSSLRQGEGYGYTF.

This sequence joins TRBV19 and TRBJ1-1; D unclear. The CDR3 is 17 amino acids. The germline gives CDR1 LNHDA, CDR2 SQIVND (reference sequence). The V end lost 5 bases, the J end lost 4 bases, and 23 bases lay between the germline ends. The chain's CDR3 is CASSHSRERAWGTEAFF. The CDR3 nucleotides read TGTGCCAGTAGTCATAGCCGAGAGAGGGCTTGGGGCACTGAAGCTTTCTTT. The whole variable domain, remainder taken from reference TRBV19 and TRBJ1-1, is DGGITQSPKYLFRKEGQNVTLSCEQNLNHDAMYWYRQDPGQGLRLIYYSQIVNDFQKGDIAEGYSVSREKKESFPLTVTSAQKNPTAFYLCASSHSRERAWGTEAFFGQGTRLTVV.

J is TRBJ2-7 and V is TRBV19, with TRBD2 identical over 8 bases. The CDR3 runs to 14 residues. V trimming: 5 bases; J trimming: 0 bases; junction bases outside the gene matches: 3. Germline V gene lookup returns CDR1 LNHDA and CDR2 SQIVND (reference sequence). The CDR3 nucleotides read TGTGCCAGTAGTTCCGGGACTAGCTCCTACGAGCAGTACTTC. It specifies CASSSGTSSYEQYF.

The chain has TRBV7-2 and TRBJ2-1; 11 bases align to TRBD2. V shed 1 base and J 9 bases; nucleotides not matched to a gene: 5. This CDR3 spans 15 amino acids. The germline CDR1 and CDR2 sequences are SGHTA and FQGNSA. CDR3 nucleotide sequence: TGTGCCAGCAGCTTAGTTCACCTAGCGGGGGGTGAGCAGTTCTTC. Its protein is CASSLVHLAGGEQFF.

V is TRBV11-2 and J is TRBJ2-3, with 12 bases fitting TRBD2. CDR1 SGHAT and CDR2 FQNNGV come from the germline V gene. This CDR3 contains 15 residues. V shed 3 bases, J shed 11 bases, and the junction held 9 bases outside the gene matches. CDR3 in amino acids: CASSFRTSGDYRQYF. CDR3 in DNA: TGTGCCAGCAGCTTCCGGACTAGCGGGGACTATCGGCAGTATTTT. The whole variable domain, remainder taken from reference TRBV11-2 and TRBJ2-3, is EAGVAQSPRYKIIEKRQSVAFWCNPISGHATLYWYQQILGQGPKLLIQFQNNGVVDDSQLPKDRFSAERLKGVDSTLKIQPAKLEDSAVYLCASSFRTSGDYRQYFGPGTRLTVL.

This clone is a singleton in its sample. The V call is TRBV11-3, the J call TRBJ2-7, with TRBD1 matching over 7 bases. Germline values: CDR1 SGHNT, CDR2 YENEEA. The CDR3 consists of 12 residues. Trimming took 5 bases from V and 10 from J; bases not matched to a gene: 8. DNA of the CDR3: TGTGCCAGCAGCGTGGACAGGTTCGAACAGTACTTC. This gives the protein CASSVDRFEQYF.

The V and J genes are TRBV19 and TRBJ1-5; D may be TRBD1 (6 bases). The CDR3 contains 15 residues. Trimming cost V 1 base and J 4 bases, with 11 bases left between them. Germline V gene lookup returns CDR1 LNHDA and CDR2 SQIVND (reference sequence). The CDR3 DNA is TGTGCCAGTAGTATAGTGGGGGGCGCGAATCAGCCCCAGCATTTT. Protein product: CASSIVGGANQPQHF.

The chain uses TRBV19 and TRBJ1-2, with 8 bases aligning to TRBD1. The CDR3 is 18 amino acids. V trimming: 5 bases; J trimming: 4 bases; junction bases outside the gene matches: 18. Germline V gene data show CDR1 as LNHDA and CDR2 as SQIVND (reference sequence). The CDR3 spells CASSFPGQGPAIIYGYTF. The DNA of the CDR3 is TGTGCCAGTAGTTTTCCCGGACAGGGCCCCGCCATTATCTATGGCTACACCTTC.

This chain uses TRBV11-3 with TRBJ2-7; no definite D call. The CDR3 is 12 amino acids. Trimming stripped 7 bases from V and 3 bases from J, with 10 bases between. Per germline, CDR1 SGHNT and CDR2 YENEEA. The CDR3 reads CASKSGGYEQYF. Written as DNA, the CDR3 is TGTGCCAGCAAATCAGGCGGCTACGAGCAGTACTTC.

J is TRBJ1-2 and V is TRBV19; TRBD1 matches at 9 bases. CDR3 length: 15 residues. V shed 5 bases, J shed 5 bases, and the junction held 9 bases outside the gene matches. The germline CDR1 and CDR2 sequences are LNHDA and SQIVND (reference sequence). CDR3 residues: CASSVPGQGVYGYTF. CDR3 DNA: TGTGCCAGTAGTGTACCGGGACAGGGTGTATATGGCTACACCTTC.

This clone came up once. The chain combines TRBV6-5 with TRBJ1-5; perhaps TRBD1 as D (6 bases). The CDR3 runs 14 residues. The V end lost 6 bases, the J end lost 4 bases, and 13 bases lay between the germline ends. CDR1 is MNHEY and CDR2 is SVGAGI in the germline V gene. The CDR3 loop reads CASSRQAGNQPQHF. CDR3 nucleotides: TGTGCCAGCAGCCGACAGGCAGGTAATCAGCCCCAGCATTTT.

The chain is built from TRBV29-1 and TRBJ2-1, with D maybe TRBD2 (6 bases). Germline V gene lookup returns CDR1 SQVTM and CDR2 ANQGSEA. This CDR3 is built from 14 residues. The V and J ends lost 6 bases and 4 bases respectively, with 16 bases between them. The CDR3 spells CSVSRAGRYNEQFF. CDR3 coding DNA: TGCAGCGTGTCTCGTGCCGGGAGATACAATGAGCAGTTCTTC.

In nucleotides, the CDR3 is TGTGCCAGCAGTTACTCGATCTTTTTGCCGGGACAGTACTACGAGCAGTACTTC. This codes for CASSYSIFLPGQYYEQYF. V gene TRBV6-2 or TRBV6-3 combines with J gene TRBJ2-7, with TRBD1 matching over 7 bases. The CDR3 is 18 amino acids. The V gene end was trimmed by 0 bases and the J gene end by 3 bases; junction bases not matched to a gene: 14. Germline CDR1 is MNHEY and CDR2 is SVGEGT.

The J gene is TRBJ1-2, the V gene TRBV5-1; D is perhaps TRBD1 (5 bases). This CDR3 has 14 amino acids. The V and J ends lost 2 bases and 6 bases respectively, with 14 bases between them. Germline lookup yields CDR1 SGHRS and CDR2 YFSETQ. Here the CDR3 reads CASSFTGLAHGYTF. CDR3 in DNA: TGCGCCAGCAGCTTTACAGGTTTGGCGCATGGCTACACCTTC. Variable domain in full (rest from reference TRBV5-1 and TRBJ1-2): KAGVTQTPRYLIKTRGQQVTLSCSPISGHRSVSWYQQTPGQGLQFLFEYFSETQRNKGNFPGRFSGRQFSNSRSEMNVSTLELGDSALYLCASSFTGLAHGYTFGSGTRLTVV.